This T cell receptor beta chain was identified during a study of T cell repertoires in cytomegalovirus infection. Using its own MiXCR run on the reads, TCRdb lists one record per CDR3 protein. The sample lists under 200,000 distinct CDR3 sequences, 8.5% to 10% seen once, with approximately 4.3% in the top ten. This clonotype occurred a few times. Antigen specificity is unknown. V was pared by 5 bases and J by 4 bases, with 8 bases between. CDR3 length: 13 residues. From germline, CDR1 is LNHNV and CDR2 YYDKDF (reference sequence). General study points: HLA-C-restricted CMV-specific TCR beta clonotypes prevailed in the ex vivo response.

Sequences were obtained from PBMCs. The clonotype comes from a human donor in good health (CMV status not recorded). Some clones in this sample may be carry-over from other donors' samples. V gene TRBV15 combines with J gene TRBJ2-2; a weak D match, TRBD1 (6 bases). The CDR3 region has the DNA TGTGCCACCAGCCGAGGGGGCACCGGGGAGCTGTTTTTT. It is translated as CATSRGGTGELFF.